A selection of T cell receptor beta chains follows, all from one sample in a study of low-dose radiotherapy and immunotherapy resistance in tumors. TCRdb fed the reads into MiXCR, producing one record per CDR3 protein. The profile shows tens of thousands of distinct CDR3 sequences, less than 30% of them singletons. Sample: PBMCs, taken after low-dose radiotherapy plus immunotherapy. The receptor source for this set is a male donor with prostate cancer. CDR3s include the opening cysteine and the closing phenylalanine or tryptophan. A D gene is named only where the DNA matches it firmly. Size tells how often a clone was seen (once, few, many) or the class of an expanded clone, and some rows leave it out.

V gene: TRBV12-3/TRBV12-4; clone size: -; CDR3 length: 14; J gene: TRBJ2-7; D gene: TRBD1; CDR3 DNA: TGTGCCAGCAGGACACAGGGGGCAAGCTACGAGCAGTACTTC; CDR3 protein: CASRTQGASYEQYF
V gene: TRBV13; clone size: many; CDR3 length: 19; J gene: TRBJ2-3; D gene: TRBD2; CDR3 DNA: TGTGCCAGCAGCGCCCTCGGGCTAGCGGGGGTTCCTAGCACAGATACGCAGTATTTT; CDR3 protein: CASSALGLAGVPSTDTQYF
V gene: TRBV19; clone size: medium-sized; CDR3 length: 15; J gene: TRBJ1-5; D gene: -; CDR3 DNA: TGTGCCAGTTCGACGGACTGGGGAGGCAATCAGCCCCAGCATTTT; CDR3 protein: CASSTDWGGNQPQHF
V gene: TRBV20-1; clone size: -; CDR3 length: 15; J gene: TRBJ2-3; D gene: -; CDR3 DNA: TGCAGTGCTAGAATGTGGGGGGCCAGCACAGATACGCAGTATTTT; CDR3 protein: CSARMWGASTDTQYF
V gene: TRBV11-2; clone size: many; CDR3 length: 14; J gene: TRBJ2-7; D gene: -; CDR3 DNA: TGTGCCAGCAGCTTACGAGGCGGGATACACGAGCAGTACTTC; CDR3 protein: CASSLRGGIHEQYF
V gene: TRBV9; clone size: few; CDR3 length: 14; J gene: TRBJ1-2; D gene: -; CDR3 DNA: TGTGCCAGCAGCCCCGGTCCACATAGGGAGGGCTACACCTTC; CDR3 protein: CASSPGPHREGYTF
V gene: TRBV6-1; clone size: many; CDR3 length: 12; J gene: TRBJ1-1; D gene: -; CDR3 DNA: TGTGCCAGCAGAAGTGGGGCGGCGGAAGCTTTCTTT; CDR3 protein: CASRSGAAEAFF
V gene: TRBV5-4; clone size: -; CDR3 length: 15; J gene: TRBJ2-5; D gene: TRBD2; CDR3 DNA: TGTGCCAGCAGCTTTGGCGGGGGGGACCAAGAGACCCAGTACTTC; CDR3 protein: CASSFGGGDQETQYF
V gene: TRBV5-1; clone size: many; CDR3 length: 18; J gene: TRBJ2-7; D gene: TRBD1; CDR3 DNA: TGCGCCAGCAGGGGGACAGGGGGCCTCCCCCTCAGCTCCTACGAGCAGTACTTC; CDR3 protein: CASRGTGGLPLSSYEQYF
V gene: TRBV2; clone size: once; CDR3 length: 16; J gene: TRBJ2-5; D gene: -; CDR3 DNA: TGTGCCAGCTCCTATCGGGGGGGCAGGGGGCAGGAGACCCAGTACTTC; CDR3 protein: CASSYRGGRGQETQYF
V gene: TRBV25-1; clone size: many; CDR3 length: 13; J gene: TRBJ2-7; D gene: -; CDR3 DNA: TGTGCCAGCAGTGATCAGGCCGAATACGAGCAGTACTTC; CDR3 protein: CASSDQAEYEQYF
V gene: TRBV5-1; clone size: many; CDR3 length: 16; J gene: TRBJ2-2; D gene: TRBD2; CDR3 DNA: TGCGCCAGCAGCTTCGGGACTAGCGGGACGTCCGGGGAGCTGTTTTTT; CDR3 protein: CASSFGTSGTSGELFF
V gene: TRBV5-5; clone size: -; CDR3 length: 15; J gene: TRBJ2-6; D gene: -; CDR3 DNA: TGTGCCAGCAGCCCTCCCAGCTCTGGGGCCAACGTCCTGACTTTC; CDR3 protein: CASSPPSSGANVLTF
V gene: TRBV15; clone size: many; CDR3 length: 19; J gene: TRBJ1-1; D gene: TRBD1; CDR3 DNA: TGTGCCACCAGCAGAGATCCCCCGGGGACAGGGGGCGCTAACACTGAAGCTTTCTTT; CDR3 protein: CATSRDPPGTGGANTEAFF
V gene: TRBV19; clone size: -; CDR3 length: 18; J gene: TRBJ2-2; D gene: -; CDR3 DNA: -; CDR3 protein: CASSIWGRGDTGELFFFF
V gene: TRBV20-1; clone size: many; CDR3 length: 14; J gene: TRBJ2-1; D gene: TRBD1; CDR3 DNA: TGCAGTGCTCAGAGGGGACAGAGTTACAATGAGCAGTTCTTC; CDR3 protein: CSAQRGQSYNEQFF
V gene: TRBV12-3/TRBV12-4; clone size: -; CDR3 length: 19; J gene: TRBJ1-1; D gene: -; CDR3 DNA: TGTGCCAGCAGTTTTGTTGGTCGGGGGGCGCCTATCTCCTACACTGAAGCTTTCTTT; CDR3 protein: CASSFVGRGAPISYTEAFF
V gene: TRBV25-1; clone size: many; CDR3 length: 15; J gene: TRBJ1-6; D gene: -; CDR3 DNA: TGTGCCAGCAGTGAACGCTTTACGGGCGGTCACCCCCTCCACTTT; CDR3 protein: CASSERFTGGHPLHF
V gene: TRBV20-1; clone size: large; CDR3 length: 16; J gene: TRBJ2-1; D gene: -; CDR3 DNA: TGCAGTGCTAGAGATCATGGGATGATCTCCTACAATGAGCAGTTCTTC; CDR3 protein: CSARDHGMISYNEQFF
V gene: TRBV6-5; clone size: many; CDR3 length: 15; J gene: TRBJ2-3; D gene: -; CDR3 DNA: TGTGCCAGCAGTTACTCGCCGGGGGAGACAGATACGCAGTATTTT; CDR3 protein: CASSYSPGETDTQYF
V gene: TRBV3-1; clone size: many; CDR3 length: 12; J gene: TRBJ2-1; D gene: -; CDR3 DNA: TGTGCCAGCAGCTCACACCCCAATGAGCAGTTCTTC; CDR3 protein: CASSSHPNEQFF
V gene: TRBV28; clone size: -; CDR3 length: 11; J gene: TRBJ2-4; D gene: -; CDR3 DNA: TGTGCAATGAAGCCCAAAAACATTCAGTACTTC; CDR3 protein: CAMKPKNIQYF
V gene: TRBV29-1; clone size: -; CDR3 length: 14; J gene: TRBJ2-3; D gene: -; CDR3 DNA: TGCAGCGTTGGAACCTTAGCGGGCACAGATACGCAGTATTTT; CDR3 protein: CSVGTLAGTDTQYF
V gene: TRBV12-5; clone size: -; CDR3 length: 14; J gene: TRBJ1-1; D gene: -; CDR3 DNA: TGTGCTAGTGGTTTGGGACGGCGGAACACTGAAGCTTTCTTT; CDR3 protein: CASGLGRRNTEAFF
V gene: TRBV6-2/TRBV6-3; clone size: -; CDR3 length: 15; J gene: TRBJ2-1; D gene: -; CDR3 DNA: TGTGCCAGCAGTTCCCGGTCGAGCTCCTACAATGAGCAGTTCTTC; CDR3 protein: CASSSRSSSYNEQFF
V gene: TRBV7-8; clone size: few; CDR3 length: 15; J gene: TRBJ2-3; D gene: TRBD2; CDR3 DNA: TGTGCCAGCAGCCCACTAGCGGCTAGCACAGATACGCAGTATTTT; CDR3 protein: CASSPLAASTDTQYF
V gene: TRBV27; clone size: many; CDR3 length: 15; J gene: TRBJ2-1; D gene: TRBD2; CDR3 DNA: TGTGCCAGCACCCCAAGCGGGAGGCTTGTCAATGAGCAGTTCTTC; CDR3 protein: CASTPSGRLVNEQFF
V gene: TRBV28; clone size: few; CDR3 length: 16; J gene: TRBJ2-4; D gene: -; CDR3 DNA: TGTGCCAGCAGTCTCGAGGGGGGAGGGGCCAAAAACATTCAGTACTTC; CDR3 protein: CASSLEGGGAKNIQYF
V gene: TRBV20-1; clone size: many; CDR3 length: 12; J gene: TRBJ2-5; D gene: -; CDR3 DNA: TGCAGTGCTAGGGGGCCGGCAGAGACCCAGTACTTC; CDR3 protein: CSARGPAETQYF
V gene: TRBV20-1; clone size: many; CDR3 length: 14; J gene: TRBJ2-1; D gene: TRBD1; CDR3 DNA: TGCAGTGCTCTTATAGCGACAGGGTACAATGAGCAGTTCTTC; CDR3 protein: CSALIATGYNEQFF
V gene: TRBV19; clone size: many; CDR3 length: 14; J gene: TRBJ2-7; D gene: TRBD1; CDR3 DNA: TGTGCCAGTAGTGTCCGGGACAGCACCTACGAGCAGTACTTC; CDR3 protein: CASSVRDSTYEQYF
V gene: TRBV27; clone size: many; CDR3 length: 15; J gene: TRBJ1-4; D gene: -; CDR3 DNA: TGTGCCAGCACCCCAGTCGGAGGGGGTTATGAAAAACTGTTTTTT; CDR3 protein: CASTPVGGGYEKLFF
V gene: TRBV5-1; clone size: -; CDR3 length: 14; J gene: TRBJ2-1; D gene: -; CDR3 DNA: TGCGCCAGCTCCCCCAAAGGGGGGCGTAATGAGCAGTTCTTC; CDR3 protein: CASSPKGGRNEQFF
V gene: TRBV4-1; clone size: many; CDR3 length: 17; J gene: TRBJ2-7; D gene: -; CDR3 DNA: TGCGCCAGCAGCCAAGTGAGCTCACTAGAGCCAAACTACGAGCAGTACTTC; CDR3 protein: CASSQVSSLEPNYEQYF
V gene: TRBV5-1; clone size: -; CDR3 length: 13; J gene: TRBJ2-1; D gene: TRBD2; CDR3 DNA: TGCGCCAGCAGCCCGGGGGGGGGGAATGAGCAGTTCTTC; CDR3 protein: CASSPGGGNEQFF
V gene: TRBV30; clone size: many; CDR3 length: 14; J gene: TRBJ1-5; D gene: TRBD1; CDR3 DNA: TGTGCCTGGGGGACAGGGAGAGTCAATCAGCCCCAGCATTTT; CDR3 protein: CAWGTGRVNQPQHF
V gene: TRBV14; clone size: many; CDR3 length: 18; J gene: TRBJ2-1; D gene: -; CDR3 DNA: TGTGCCAGCAGCCACCCCCTGACGGGGACATCTCTTTACAATGAGCAGTTCTTC; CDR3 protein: CASSHPLTGTSLYNEQFF
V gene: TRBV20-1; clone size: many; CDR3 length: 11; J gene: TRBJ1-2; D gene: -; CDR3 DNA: TGCAGTGCTAGGCCAGGGGTCGGCTACACCTTC; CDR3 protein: CSARPGVGYTF
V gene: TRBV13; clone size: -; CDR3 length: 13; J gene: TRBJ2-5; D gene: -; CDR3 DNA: TGTGCCAGCAGTGGCGGCTTCCAAGAGACCCAGTACTTC; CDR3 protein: CASSGGFQETQYF
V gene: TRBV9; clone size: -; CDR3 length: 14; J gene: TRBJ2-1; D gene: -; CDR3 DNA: TGTGCCAGCAGCCCTACGAACAGCCACAATGAGCAGTTCTTC; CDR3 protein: CASSPTNSHNEQFF
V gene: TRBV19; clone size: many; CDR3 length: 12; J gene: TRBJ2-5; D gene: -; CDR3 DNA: TGTGCCAGTAGTATAGGAGGAGAGACCCAGTACTTC; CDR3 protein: CASSIGGETQYF
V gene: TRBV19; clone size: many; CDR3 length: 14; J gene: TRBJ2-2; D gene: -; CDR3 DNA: TGTGCCAGTAGTATAGCCGAGAACACCGGGGAGCTGTTTTTT; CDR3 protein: CASSIAENTGELFF
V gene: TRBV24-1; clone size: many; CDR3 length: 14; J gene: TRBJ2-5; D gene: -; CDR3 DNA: TGTGCCACCAGTGATGCCAGGATCCAAGAGACCCAGTACTTC; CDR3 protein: CATSDARIQETQYF
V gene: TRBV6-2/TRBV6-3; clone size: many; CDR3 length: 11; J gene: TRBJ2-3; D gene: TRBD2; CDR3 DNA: TGTGCCAGCAGTTACGGGACTAGGCAGTATTTT; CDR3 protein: CASSYGTRQYF
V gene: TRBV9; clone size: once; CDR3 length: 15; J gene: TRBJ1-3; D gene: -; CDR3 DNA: TGTGCCAGCAGCGTGGCCCAGGGGTTTGAAAACACCATATATTTT; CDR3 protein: CASSVAQGFENTIYF
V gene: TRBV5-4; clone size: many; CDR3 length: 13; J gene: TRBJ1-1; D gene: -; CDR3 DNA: TGTGCCAGCAGTTCCAAGATGAACACTGAAGCTTTCTTT; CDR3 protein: CASSSKMNTEAFF
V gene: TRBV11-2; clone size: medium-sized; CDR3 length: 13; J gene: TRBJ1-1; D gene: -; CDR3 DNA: TGTGCCAGCAGCTTCTCCGGGAACACTGAAGCTTTCTTT; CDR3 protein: CASSFSGNTEAFF
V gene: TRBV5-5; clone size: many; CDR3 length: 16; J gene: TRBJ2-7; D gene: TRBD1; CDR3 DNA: TGTGCCAGCAGCTCACACCGGGACAGGGGTATCTACGAGCAGTACTTC; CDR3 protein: CASSSHRDRGIYEQYF
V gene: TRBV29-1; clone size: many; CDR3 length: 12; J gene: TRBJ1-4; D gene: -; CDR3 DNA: TGCAGCGCTGGGCCCTACGGTGAAAAACTGTTTTTT; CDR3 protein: CSAGPYGEKLFF
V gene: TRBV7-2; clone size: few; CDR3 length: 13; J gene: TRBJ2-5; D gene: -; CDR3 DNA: TGTGCCAGCACTCGACAGCGCCAAGAGACCCAGTACTTC; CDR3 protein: CASTRQRQETQYF
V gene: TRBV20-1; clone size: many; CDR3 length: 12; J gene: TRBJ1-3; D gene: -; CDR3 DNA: TGCAGTGCTGCCCCGTCTGGAAACACCATATATTTT; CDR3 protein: CSAAPSGNTIYF
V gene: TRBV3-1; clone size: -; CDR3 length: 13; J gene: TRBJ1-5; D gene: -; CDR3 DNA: TGTGCCAGCAGCCAAAGGGGGGGACAGCCCCAGCATTTT; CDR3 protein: CASSQRGGQPQHF
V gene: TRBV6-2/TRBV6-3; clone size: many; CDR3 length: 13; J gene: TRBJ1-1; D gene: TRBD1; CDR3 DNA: TGTGCCAGCAGTTCCGGACAGGTCCGGGAAGCTTTCTTT; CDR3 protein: CASSSGQVREAFF
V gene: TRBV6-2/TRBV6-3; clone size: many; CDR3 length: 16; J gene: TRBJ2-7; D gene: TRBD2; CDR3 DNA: TGTGCCAGCAGTGAAGTTTGGCGGGGGATCTCCTACGAGCAGTACTTC; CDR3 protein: CASSEVWRGISYEQYF
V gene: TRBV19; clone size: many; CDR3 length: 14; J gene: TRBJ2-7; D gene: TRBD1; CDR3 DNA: TGTGCCAGTAGTATCACAGGGGCACGGTACGAGCAGTACTTC; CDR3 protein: CASSITGARYEQYF